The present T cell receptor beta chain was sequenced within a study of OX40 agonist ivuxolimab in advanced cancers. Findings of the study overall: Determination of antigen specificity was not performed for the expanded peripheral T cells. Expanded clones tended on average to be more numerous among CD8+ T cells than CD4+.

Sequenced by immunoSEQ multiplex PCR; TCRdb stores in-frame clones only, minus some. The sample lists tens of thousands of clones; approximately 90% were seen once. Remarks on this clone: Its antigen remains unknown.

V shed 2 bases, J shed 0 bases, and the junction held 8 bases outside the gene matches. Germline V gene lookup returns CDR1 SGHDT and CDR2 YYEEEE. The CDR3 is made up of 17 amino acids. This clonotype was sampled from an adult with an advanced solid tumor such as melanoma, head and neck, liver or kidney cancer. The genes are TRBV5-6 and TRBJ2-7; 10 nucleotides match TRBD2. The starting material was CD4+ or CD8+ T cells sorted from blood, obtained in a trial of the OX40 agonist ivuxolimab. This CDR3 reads CASSFPAGTSVSYEQYF. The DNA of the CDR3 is TGTGCCAGCAGCTTTCCCGCCGGGACTAGCGTCTCCTACGAGCAGTACTTC. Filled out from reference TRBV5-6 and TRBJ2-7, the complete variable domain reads DAGVTQSPTHLIKTRGQQVTLRCSPKSGHDTVSWYQQALGQGPQFIFQYYEEEERQRGNFPDRFSGHQFPNYSSELNVNALLLGDSALYLCASSFPAGTSVSYEQYFGPGTRLTVT.